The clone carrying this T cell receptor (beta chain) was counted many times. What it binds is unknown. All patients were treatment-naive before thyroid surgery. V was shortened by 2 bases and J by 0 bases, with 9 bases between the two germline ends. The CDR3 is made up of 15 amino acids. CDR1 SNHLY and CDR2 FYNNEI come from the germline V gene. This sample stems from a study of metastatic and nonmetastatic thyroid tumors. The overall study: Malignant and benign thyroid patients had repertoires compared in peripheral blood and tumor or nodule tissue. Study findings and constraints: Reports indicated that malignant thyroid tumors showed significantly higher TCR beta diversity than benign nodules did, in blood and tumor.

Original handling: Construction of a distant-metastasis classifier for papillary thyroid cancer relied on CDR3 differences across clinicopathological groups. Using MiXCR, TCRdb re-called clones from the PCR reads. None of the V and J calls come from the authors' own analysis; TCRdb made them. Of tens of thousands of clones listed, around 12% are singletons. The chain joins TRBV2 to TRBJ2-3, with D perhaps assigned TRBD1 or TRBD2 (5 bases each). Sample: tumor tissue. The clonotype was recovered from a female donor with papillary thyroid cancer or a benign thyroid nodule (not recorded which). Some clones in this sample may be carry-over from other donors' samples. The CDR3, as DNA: TGTGCCAGCAGTGAACCCGGGGCTAGCACAGATACGCAGTATTTT. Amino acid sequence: CASSEPGASTDTQYF.